These 15 T cell receptor beta chains originate from one sample sequenced in a study of tumor and adjacent non-tumor tissue in lung cancer. Three rounds of nested PCR, following a modified ARM-PCR protocol, produced the TCRbeta library. From the multiplex PCR reads, TCRdb called clonotypes with MiXCR, one entry per CDR3 protein. The data show 90,000 to 120,000 distinct CDR3 sequences, with about 62% seen just once and around 20% held by the top ten. RNA was extracted from bulk tissue without any cell sorting. Distant lung tissue was collected more than 3 cm away from the tumor edge. The sequencing input was distant non-tumor lung tissue. The receptors were gathered from a man aged 25 to 40 with non-small cell lung cancer.

On this clonotype: An end of the junction differs from the germline gene, which may be a read error. This chain connects TRBV6-1 to TRBJ2-5, with 14 bases fitting TRBD2. CDR1 MNHNS and CDR2 SASEGT come from the germline V gene. The CDR3 length is 14 residues. CDR3 sequence: CVSETSGGGETQYF. In DNA form, the CDR3 reads TGTGTCAGCGAGACTAGCGGGGGGGGAGAGACCCAGTACTTC.

As to this clonotype: Because it lacks the conserved phenylalanine or tryptophan at the end, this CDR3 is likely a read error. The DNA is left out, because the CDR3 cannot be placed on it with certainty; the CDR3 is given as TCRdb lists it. The chain employs TRBV11-2 and TRBJ2-7; the table's D call TRBD2 went unverified against the DNA. CDR1 and CDR2 (germline): SGHAT, FQNNGV. The CDR3 length equals 15 residues, ends included. CDR3 protein: CASSPRTAVSYEQYL.

As regards this clonotype: A read error may produce the germline difference seen at one junction end. The chain combines TRBV30 with TRBJ1-3, with D maybe TRBD1 (5 bases). Germline-derived CDR1 and CDR2 are GTSNPN and SVGIG (reference sequence). The CDR3 totals 12 residues. The CDR3 DNA reads TGTACCTGGGGCAGCTCTGGAAACACCATATATTTT. This codes for CTWGSSGNTIYF.

This clonotype was observed a handful of times. This sequence may be a read error, since a much larger clone differs from it by one base. J is TRBJ2-2 and V is TRBV6-5; either TRBD1 or TRBD2 may supply D (6 bases each). CDR3 length: 14 amino acids. The germline CDR1 and CDR2 sequences are MNHEY and SVGAGI. CDR3 sequence reads: CASSSTGGTGELYF. The CDR3, as DNA: TGTGCCAGCAGTTCGACAGGAGGGACCGGGGAGCTGTATTTT.

A remark on this clonotype: One junction end disagrees with the germline gene, perhaps due to a read error. The J gene is TRBJ1-4, the V gene TRBV12-3 or TRBV12-4; TRBD1 matches at 9 bases. The CDR3 extends over 16 amino acids. The CDR3 loop is CPSSLGTGSFGEKLFF. CDR3 bases: TGTCCCAGCAGTTTAGGGACAGGGAGCTTCGGCGAAAAACTGTTTTTT.

The genes are TRBV6-2 or TRBV6-3 and TRBJ2-7; a weak D match, TRBD1 (6 bases). From germline, CDR1 is MNHEY and CDR2 SVGEGT. V lost 9 bases and J 2 bases, leaving 14 bases between the germline ends. The CDR3 contains 13 residues. DNA of the CDR3: TGTGCCAGTGGTTACAGGGACACCTACGAGCAGTACTTC. Its protein is CASGYRDTYEQYF.

This clonotype has just a few counts. A much bigger clone sits one base away, suggesting this may be a read error. The CDR3 DNA reads TGTGCCATCAGTGAGCCTTATAGGTCGAGTAGCAATCAGCCCCAGCATTTT. Translated: CAISEPYRSSSNQPQHF. J is TRBJ1-5 and V is TRBV10-3; D gene ambiguous. The CDR3 runs 17 residues. Germline lookup yields CDR1 ENHRY and CDR2 SYGVKD. Between the trimmed V and J ends, which lost 2 bases and 0 bases, there was a span of 14 bases.

This clonotype was detected many times. The J gene is TRBJ1-3, the V gene TRBV12-3 or TRBV12-4; D gene ambiguous. The CDR3 length is 15 residues. The germline V and J ends were trimmed by 8 bases and 4 bases, with 18 bases remaining between them. CDR3 loop: CASALIVAAGNTIYF. The CDR3 region has the DNA TGTGCCAGCGCTTTAATTGTGGCAGCCGGAAACACCATATATTTT.

This clonotype appeared once. The junction does not match germline at one end; this may be a read error. V usage is TRBV6-2 or TRBV6-3 and J usage is TRBJ1-6, with 10 bases identical to TRBD1. CDR1 is MNHEY, CDR2 SVGEGT, per germline. The CDR3 spans 15 residues. CDR3 amino acids: CTSIHTGQGRSPLHF. The CDR3 DNA reads TGTACCAGCATTCACACGGGACAGGGGAGGTCACCCCTCCACTTT.

Concerning this clonotype itself: A read error is likely, as this CDR3 ends without the conserved phenylalanine or tryptophan. CDR3 sequence: CASSLKAAGFATEAFS. The DNA of the CDR3 is TGTGCCAGCAGCTTAAAGGCGGCAGGGTTTGCCACTGAAGCTTTCTCT. The chain employs TRBV7-9 and TRBJ1-1; D perhaps matches TRBD1 (5 bases). The CDR3 runs 16 residues. Germline V gene sequence: CDR1 SEHNR, CDR2 FQNEAQ (reference sequence). Trimming pared 2 bases from V and 4 bases from J, leaving 17 bases between.

The genes are TRBV20-1 and TRBJ2-2, with TRBD2 identical over 7 bases. The CDR3 is made up of 14 amino acids. CDR1 is DFQATT, CDR2 SNEGSKA, per germline (reference sequence). The junction had 14 bases not matched to a gene; V was cut back by 1 base and J by 15 bases. CDR3 sequence: CSARVLDTTGGMFF. In nucleotides, the CDR3 is TGCAGTGCTAGAGTCCTTGACACCACCGGGGGGATGTTTTTT.

This clonotype was counted only a few times. This chain uses TRBV24-1 with TRBJ1-5, with D unresolved. Trimming stripped 3 bases from V and 1 base from J, with 6 bases between. The CDR3 runs to 14 residues. The germline gives CDR1 KGHDR, CDR2 SFDVKD. CDR3 in amino acids: CATSDPLSNQPQHF. CDR3 bases: TGTGCCACCAGTGATCCTCTCAGCAATCAGCCCCAGCATTTT.

On this clonotype itself: Because it lacks the conserved phenylalanine or tryptophan at the end, this CDR3 is likely a read error. This chain joins TRBV11-2 and TRBJ2-1, with 10 nucleotides matching TRBD2. Germline values: CDR1 SGHAT, CDR2 FQNNGV. The CDR3 extends over 17 amino acids. CDR3 coding DNA: TGTGCAAGCAGCTTTTTGCTAGCGGGAGTTTCCTACAATGAGCAGTTCCTC. The encoded protein is CASSFLLAGVSYNEQFL.

This clonotype was detected only a few times. Since a much larger clone is just one base distant, this may be a read error. J is TRBJ2-4 and V is TRBV4-2, with TRBD2 matching over 7 bases. CDR1 LGHNA and CDR2 YNFKEQ come from the germline V gene. CDR3 size: 16 residues. Here the CDR3 reads CAGSQFAAGSKNIQYF. The CDR3 DNA sequence: TGTGCCGGCAGCCAATTCGCAGCGGGGTCCAAAAACATTCAGTACTTC.

This rearrangement joins TRBV11-1 to TRBJ2-3, with 7 positions matching TRBD1. The CDR3 has 16 amino acids. V lost 4 bases, J lost 11 bases, and 18 bases stayed unmatched. Germline V CDR1 and CDR2: SGHAT, FQDESV (reference sequence). The CDR3 region is CASSSDVAQGRGKQYF. CDR3 DNA sequence: TGTGCCAGCAGCTCGGATGTGGCACAGGGGCGCGGTAAGCAGTATTTT.